The 18 T cell receptor beta chains below all came from one sample that was sequenced in a study of T-cell reconstitution after alpha-beta-depleted transplantation in children. TCRbeta library preparation incorporated unique molecular identifiers. A single record per CDR3 protein comes from TCRdb applying MiXCR to the PCR reads. This table holds 450,000 to 600,000 distinct CDR3 sequences, about 18% found once. The sequencing used PBMCs from the stem cell graft donor, collected from the stem cell graft. The source is a human donor who donated a stem cell graft to a child with acute lymphoblastic leukemia.

The rearrangement uses TRBV7-3 and TRBJ2-5, with 9 positions matching TRBD1. The V gene end was trimmed by 3 bases and the J gene end by 6 bases; junction bases not matched to a gene: 2. This CDR3 contains 13 residues. Germline lookup yields CDR1 SGHTA and CDR2 FQGTGA. CDR3 sequence: CASSLDRGQTQYF. The DNA for the CDR3 is TGTGCCAGCAGCTTGGACAGGGGCCAGACCCAGTACTTC. Filled out from reference TRBV7-3 and TRBJ2-5, the complete variable domain reads GAGVSQTPSNKVTEKGKYVELRCDPISGHTALYWYRQSLGQGPEFLIYFQGTGAADDSGLPNDRFFAVRPEGSVSTLKIQRTERGDSAVYLCASSLDRGQTQYFGPGTRLLVL.

The chain carries TRBV12-3 or TRBV12-4 and TRBJ2-1; 11 positions agree with TRBD2. Losses at the gene ends were 5 bases for V and 5 bases for J; bases not matched to a gene: 11. The CDR3 has 17 amino acids. Here the CDR3 reads CASSPVELAGVNNEQFF. DNA for the CDR3: TGTGCCAGCAGTCCCGTCGAACTAGCGGGAGTTAACAATGAGCAGTTCTTC.

CDR3 sequence (DNA): TGTGCCACCAGCGGCGGGACTAGCGGGTACAATGAGCAGTTCTTC. It is translated as CATSGGTSGYNEQFF. J is TRBJ2-1 and V is TRBV15, with TRBD2 identical over 12 bases. The CDR3 totals 15 residues. With V trimmed by 5 bases and J by 4 bases, 3 bases remained unmatched. Per the germline V gene, CDR1 is LNHNV and CDR2 is YYDKDF (reference sequence).

This clonotype was detected only a few times. The conserved final phenylalanine or tryptophan is absent from the CDR3, which likely points to a read error. The CDR3 DNA is TGCAGCGTTGGAGTTTACAAGGAGCAGTACCTC. It codes for CSVGVYKEQYL. The chain is built from TRBV29-1 and TRBJ2-7; no firm D call. CDR1 is SQVTM, CDR2 ANQGSEA, per germline. The CDR3 sequence is 11 residues long. V was shortened by 4 bases and J by 7 bases, with 11 bases between the two germline ends.

V usage is TRBV27 and J usage is TRBJ2-1, with D possibly being TRBD2 (6 bases). With 3 bases removed from V and 4 bases from J, the gap between germline ends came to 16 bases. The CDR3 contains 16 residues. Per germline, CDR1 MNHEY and CDR2 SMNVEV (reference sequence). The CDR3 protein is CASSFPTSLGYNEQFF. CDR3 in DNA: TGTGCCAGCAGTTTCCCCACTAGCCTGGGATACAATGAGCAGTTCTTC.

The chain is built from TRBV5-1 and TRBJ2-1; D is ambiguous. This CDR3 region has 12 residues. Trimming shortened V by 2 bases and J by 10 bases, and 10 bases separated the two germline ends. The germline V gene encodes CDR1 SGHRS and CDR2 YFSETQ. CDR3 DNA sequence: TGCGCCAGCAGCTTAACGGGCGAAGAGCAGTTCTTC. It specifies CASSLTGEEQFF.

The CDR3 bases are TGCGCCAGCAGCCAAGAGACTGACTACGAGCAGTACTTC. Protein product: CASSQETDYEQYF. The rearrangement links TRBV4-1 to TRBJ2-7; D gene ambiguous. This CDR3 contains 13 residues. Germline V CDR1 and CDR2: MGHRA, YSYEKL. V was trimmed by 0 bases and J by 3 bases, leaving 6 bases between them.

This clonotype was observed many times. V is TRBV5-1 and J is TRBJ1-1; the D gene is possibly TRBD1 (5 bases). The CDR3 runs to 14 residues. Germline V CDR1 and CDR2: SGHRS, YFSETQ. With 0 bases removed from V and 6 bases from J, the gap between germline ends came to 12 bases. CDR3 amino acids: CASSLERGSAEAFF. Here the CDR3 DNA reads TGCGCCAGCAGCTTGGAGAGGGGATCCGCTGAAGCTTTCTTT.

V gene TRBV7-9 combines with J gene TRBJ1-6; D might be TRBD1 (6 bases). This CDR3 region has 14 residues. CDR1 and CDR2 from the germline V gene are SEHNR and FQNEAQ (reference sequence). The V end lost 7 bases, the J end lost 4 bases, and 11 bases lay between the germline ends. The CDR3 sequence is CASTVDRYNSPLHF. The CDR3 DNA reads as TGTGCCAGCACCGTGGACAGATATAATTCACCCCTCCACTTT.

This clonotype was counted a few times. DNA of the CDR3: TGTGCCTGGAGGGGAATAGGGGGCACTGAAGCTTTCTTT. Translating gives CAWRGIGGTEAFF. The chain joins TRBV30 to TRBJ1-1, with D tentatively TRBD1 (6 bases). Trimming removed 3 bases at V and 4 bases at J, with 12 bases between. Germline V gene sequence: CDR1 GTSNPN, CDR2 SVGIG (reference sequence). CDR3 length: 13 residues.

The chain uses TRBV29-1 and TRBJ1-4; 8 bases agree with TRBD1. The CDR3 sequence is 14 residues long. The trim removed 5 bases at V and 5 bases at J, leaving 7 bases unmatched. Germline CDR1 is SQVTM and CDR2 is ANQGSEA. The CDR3 nucleotides read TGCAGCGTTTCCGGGACAGGTCTAAATGAAAAACTGTTTTTT. This gives the protein CSVSGTGLNEKLFF. The full variable domain, with the rest looked up from reference TRBV29-1 and TRBJ1-4, is SAVISQKPSRDICQRGTSLTIQCQVDSQVTMMFWYRQQPGQSLTLIATANQGSEATYESGFVIDKFPISRPNLTFSTLTVSNMSPEDSSIYLCSVSGTGLNEKLFFGSGTQLSVL.

In this sample, this clonotype turned up a few times. V is TRBV11-2 and J is TRBJ2-1; no firm D call. In germline, CDR1 is SGHAT, CDR2 FQNNGV. V was pared by 4 bases and J by 2 bases, with 12 bases between. The CDR3 has 15 residues. CDR3 amino acids: CASSWAPNTYNEQFF. CDR3 DNA: TGTGCCAGCAGCTGGGCCCCAAATACCTACAATGAGCAGTTCTTC.

This clonotype was recorded a few times. The chain joins TRBV5-1 to TRBJ2-1; 14 bases align to TRBD2. The CDR3 is made up of 15 amino acids. The germline gives CDR1 SGHRS, CDR2 YFSETQ. V lost 0 bases and J lost 9; bases outside the gene matches: 2. This chain's CDR3 is CASSLDGLAGGEQFF. The CDR3, as DNA: TGCGCCAGCAGCTTGGACGGACTAGCGGGAGGTGAGCAGTTCTTC.

The table lists this clonotype with a few counts. V gene TRBV12-3 or TRBV12-4 combines with J gene TRBJ2-1; 7 bases are shared with TRBD2. Trimming cost V 6 bases and J 6 bases; bases outside gene matches: 5. There are 13 residues in the CDR3. CDR3 in amino acids: CASSLAEINEQFF. In DNA form, the CDR3 reads TGTGCCAGCAGCCTAGCGGAGATCAATGAGCAGTTCTTC.

This clonotype was counted a few times. CDR3 loop: CASSQDRSGVYEQYF. For the CDR3, the DNA is TGCGCCAGCAGCCAAGATCGGTCCGGCGTCTACGAGCAGTACTTC. The rearrangement uses TRBV4-1 and TRBJ2-7; D is ambiguous. Trimming took off 0 bases at V and 3 bases at J, with 12 bases between the two ends. The CDR3 is made up of 15 amino acids. Germline values: CDR1 MGHRA, CDR2 YSYEKL.

This clonotype was observed at least ten times. The chain uses TRBV20-1 and TRBJ2-5; TRBD2 matches at 10 bases. Germline CDR1 reads DFQATT; CDR2 reads SNEGSKA (reference sequence). This CDR3 contains 13 residues. V lost 2 bases and J lost 4; bases outside the gene matches: 1. CDR3 loop: CSARLAGGETQYF. The CDR3, as DNA: TGCAGTGCTAGATTAGCGGGAGGAGAGACCCAGTACTTC.

This clonotype has more than one count but fewer than ten. This chain uses TRBV9 with TRBJ2-2; D perhaps matches TRBD2 (6 bases). The CDR3 is 16 amino acids. Germline CDR1 and CDR2: SGDLS and YYNGEE. Trimming left V 4 bases short and J 4 bases short, with 17 bases between. CDR3: CASSSKEGTATGELFF. In DNA form, the CDR3 reads TGTGCCAGCAGCTCCAAGGAGGGGACCGCCACCGGGGAGCTGTTTTTT.

The chain combines TRBV14 with TRBJ2-3; possible D gene TRBD1, 6 bases. Germline V gives CDR1 SGHDN, CDR2 FVKESK. Trimming removed 4 bases from V and 10 bases from J, with 18 bases in between. The CDR3 totals 14 residues. The CDR3 loop is CASSPSDRFLAQYF. CDR3 nucleotides: TGTGCCAGCAGCCCATCGGACAGATTTCTCGCGCAGTATTTT.